These 32 T cell receptor beta chains share one sample of origin, sequenced in a study of blood T cell repertoires in COVID-19. Data came from immunoSEQ multiplex PCR; TCRdb stores just in-frame clones and leaves some out. This sample has 200,000 to 250,000 clones, with about nine tenths found just once. The material sequenced was PBMCs or T cells enriched from blood (not recorded which). All receptors derive from a woman in her forties or fifties in a cohort exposed to, infected with or recovered from COVID-19 (not recorded which).

The V call is TRBV28, the J call TRBJ1-1; no definite D call. CDR1 is MDHEN, CDR2 SYDVKM, per germline. The V end lost 6 bases, the J end lost 6 bases, and 17 bases lay between the germline ends. This CDR3 contains 14 residues. CDR3 region: CASRTPLRHSEAFF. The CDR3 DNA sequence: TGTGCCAGCAGAACTCCCCTCAGACACTCTGAAGCTTTCTTT.

The chain employs TRBV7-9 and TRBJ1-3; possibly TRBD1 for D (6 bases). Per the germline V gene, CDR1 is SEHNR and CDR2 is FQNEAQ (reference sequence). The CDR3 covers 16 residues. V was trimmed by 5 bases and J by 0 bases, leaving 14 bases between them. The CDR3 DNA reads as TGTGCCAGCAGCCGGCTGGACAGTTTCTCTGGAAACACCATATATTTT. It codes for CASSRLDSFSGNTIYF.

V is TRBV6-6 and J is TRBJ1-6; no firm D call. Between the trimmed V and J ends, which lost 5 bases and 6 bases, there was a span of 11 bases. The germline V gene has CDR1 MNHNY and CDR2 SVGAGI (reference sequence). This CDR3 region has 14 residues. The CDR3 reads CASSGQAINSPLHF. CDR3 nucleotide sequence: TGTGCCAGCAGTGGCCAGGCCATTAATTCACCCCTCCACTTT.

The chain uses TRBV19 and TRBJ2-3, with 9 bases lining up with TRBD1. The CDR3 is made up of 15 amino acids. The V gene's germline CDR1 is LNHDA and CDR2 SQIVND (reference sequence). V dropped 8 bases and J dropped 4; count of bases not matched to a gene: 10. The CDR3 region has the DNA TGTGCCAGTCAGCAACAGGGGGCGCGATCAGATACGCAGTATTTT. It translates to CASQQQGARSDTQYF.

This clone was detected only a few times. The chain links TRBV18 to TRBJ1-1, with TRBD1 matching 10 bases. Losses at the gene ends were 1 base for V and 7 bases for J; bases not matched to a gene: 6. The CDR3 has 15 amino acids. Germline V gene sequence: CDR1 KGHSH, CDR2 LQKENI. CDR3 in DNA: TGTGCCAGCTCACCACAAAGACAGGGGGCTATTGAAGCTTTCTTT. Encoded protein: CASSPQRQGAIEAFF.

The chain is built from TRBV4-2 and TRBJ1-3, with D unclear. This CDR3 contains 16 residues. V was trimmed by 4 bases and J by 3 bases, leaving 16 bases between them. CDR1 is LGHNA and CDR2 is YNFKEQ in the germline V gene. The CDR3 region is CASSRPGSGSGNTIYF. The CDR3 nucleotides read TGTGCCAGCAGCCGCCCGGGGTCGGGGAGTGGAAACACCATATATTTT.

This chain uses TRBV7-2 with TRBJ2-5; 10 bases line up with TRBD1. Germline V CDR1 and CDR2: SGHTA, FQGNSA. CDR3 length: 16 amino acids. J was trimmed by 4 bases and V by 1 base; bases with no gene match: 6. CDR3 sequence reads: CASSLVGTGVGETQYF. Written as DNA, the CDR3 is TGTGCCAGCAGCTTAGTAGGGACAGGGGTGGGAGAGACCCAGTACTTC.

This clone was observed a single time. The chain carries TRBV6-2 or TRBV6-3 and TRBJ2-5; maybe TRBD1 (5 bases). The V and J ends lost 0 bases and 2 bases respectively, with 7 bases between them. The CDR3 totals 14 residues. Germline V gene sequence: CDR1 MNHEY, CDR2 SVGEGT. The CDR3 here is CASSYSDSQETQYF. The DNA of the CDR3 is TGTGCCAGCAGTTACTCCGACAGTCAAGAGACCCAGTACTTC.

The chain recombines TRBV6-5 with TRBJ2-7; D is perhaps TRBD1 (5 bases). Germline V lookup: CDR1 MNHEY, CDR2 SVGAGI. The ends were cut back, 0 bases at V and 7 bases at J, with 13 bases in the middle. The CDR3 is 14 residues long. The CDR3 DNA follows: TGTGCCAGCAGTTACTCGACAGCTACGGAGGAGCAGTACTTC. This sequence encodes CASSYSTATEEQYF.

This clone was picked up a small number of times. This chain joins TRBV20-1 and TRBJ1-4; perhaps TRBD1 as D (6 bases). There are 11 residues in the CDR3. The germline V and J ends were trimmed by 5 bases and 7 bases, with 8 bases remaining between them. Germline V gene lookup returns CDR1 DFQATT and CDR2 SNEGSKA (reference sequence). The CDR3 sequence is CSAWTAEKLFF. Written as DNA, the CDR3 is TGCAGTGCTTGGACAGCTGAAAAACTGTTTTTT.

The chain employs TRBV28 and TRBJ1-2; 8 bases are shared with TRBD1. Germline V lookup: CDR1 MDHEN, CDR2 SYDVKM. CDR3 length: 15 residues. The J segment lost 8 bases and the V segment lost 5 bases, leaving 13 bases of the junction unmatched. The chain's CDR3 is CASSPTGQGRFGYTF. Here the CDR3 DNA reads TGTGCCAGCAGTCCTACCGGACAGGGCCGATTCGGCTACACCTTC.

This clone is a singleton in its sample. The CDR3 reads CATQTGGNTEAFF. CDR3 bases: TGTGCCACCCAGACAGGGGGAAACACTGAAGCTTTCTTT. This sequence joins TRBV2 and TRBJ1-1; 9 nucleotides match TRBD1. There are 13 residues in the CDR3. V was pared by 10 bases and J by 2 bases, with 5 bases of the junction left unmatched. CDR1 is SNHLY and CDR2 is FYNNEI in the germline V gene.

The chain joins TRBV28 to TRBJ2-1, with D maybe TRBD1 (6 bases). The CDR3 length is 16 residues. The V and J ends lost 7 bases and 0 bases respectively, with 16 bases between them. CDR1 and CDR2 (germline): MDHEN, SYDVKM. The DNA of the CDR3 is TGTGCCAGCACCCGCGTTGGGGGCGGCTCCTACAATGAGCAGTTCTTC. It translates to CASTRVGGGSYNEQFF.

The gene calls are TRBV5-4 and TRBJ2-7; D is perhaps TRBD2 (5 bases). This CDR3 contains 15 residues. Germline V gives CDR1 SGHNT, CDR2 YYREEE (reference sequence). The V gene lost 3 bases and the J gene lost 0 bases, with 13 bases spanning the gap. The DNA for the CDR3 is TGTGCCAGCAGCTCTCGACTACAGAGCTCCTACGAGCAGTACTTC. It specifies CASSSRLQSSYEQYF.

The chain has TRBV19 and TRBJ2-1; 7 bases match TRBD2. Germline CDR1 and CDR2: LNHDA and SQIVND (reference sequence). V gave up 7 bases and J gave up 1 base; unmatched junction bases: 13. The CDR3 contains 17 residues. As DNA, the CDR3 is TGTGCCAGTACCACCGGGTTTGGGGGGGGATCCTACAATGAGCAGTTCTTC. It translates to CASTTGFGGGSYNEQFF.

The chain combines TRBV4-1 with TRBJ1-5, with a possible D match to TRBD1 (5 bases). The V end lost 0 bases, the J end lost 7 bases, and 16 bases lay between the germline ends. CDR1 and CDR2 (germline): MGHRA, YSYEKL. There are 16 residues in the CDR3. This CDR3 reads CASSQEGRPGQQPQHF. The CDR3 DNA reads TGCGCCAGCAGCCAAGAGGGGCGACCAGGTCAACAGCCCCAGCATTTT.

The gene calls are TRBV6-5 and TRBJ1-1; D possibly corresponds to TRBD1 (5 bases). The CDR3 runs 14 residues. Trimming shortened V by 6 bases and J by 4 bases, and 15 bases separated the two germline ends. CDR1 and CDR2 (germline): MNHEY, SVGAGI. This CDR3 reads CASRLKSRATEAFF. The CDR3 DNA reads as TGTGCCAGCAGACTAAAGTCCAGGGCCACTGAAGCTTTCTTT.

The chain uses TRBV3-1 (or the pseudogene TRBV3-2) and TRBJ2-2, with a weak D call TRBD2 (5 bases). V gave up 4 bases and J gave up 4 bases, with 10 bases separating them. Germline CDR1 and CDR2: LGHDT and YNNKEL (reference sequence). The CDR3 runs 14 residues. The CDR3 nucleotides are TGTGCCAGCAGCCGGACTCGATCCACCGGGGAGCTGTTTTTT. Translating gives CASSRTRSTGELFF.

The V and J genes are TRBV6-5 and TRBJ1-3; TRBD1 matches at 7 bases. Trimming took 10 bases from V and 6 from J; bases not matched to a gene: 12. The CDR3 is 14 residues long. Germline CDR1 and CDR2: MNHEY and SVGAGI. Here the CDR3 DNA reads TGTGCCACGCACAGGGGAAGGAATGAAAACACCATATATTTT. Translated: CATHRGRNENTIYF.

This clone was observed a single time. V and J are TRBV7-9 and TRBJ1-6, with a possible D match to TRBD1 (6 bases). The CDR3 sequence is 15 residues long. The V end was cut by 1 base, the J end by 6 bases, with 10 bases between. Germline loops: CDR1 SEHNR, CDR2 FQNEAQ (reference sequence). For the CDR3, the DNA is TGTGCCAGCAGCTTAGGGCAGGGGAGTAATTCACCCCTCCACTTT. It yields the protein CASSLGQGSNSPLHF.

V is TRBV28 and J is TRBJ1-4; D is perhaps TRBD1 (6 bases). The CDR3 length is 15 residues. The germline gives CDR1 MDHEN, CDR2 SYDVKM. The V gene lost 6 bases and the J gene lost 6 bases, with 17 bases spanning the gap. The CDR3 region is CASSRGGAEDEKLFF. The CDR3 bases are TGTGCCAGCAGCCGAGGGGGGGCAGAGGATGAAAAACTGTTTTTT.

The chain links TRBV2 to TRBJ2-5, with a possible D match to TRBD1 (7 bases). CDR1 SNHLY and CDR2 FYNNEI come from the germline V gene. The CDR3 loop spans 14 amino acids. V dropped 1 base and J dropped 5 bases, with 11 bases sitting between them. The CDR3 loop is CASSEVSGGETQYF. The DNA for the CDR3 is TGTGCCAGCAGTGAAGTTTCAGGGGGGGAGACCCAGTACTTC.

The CDR3 is CASSGGTTQSDTQYF. CDR3 coding DNA: TGCGCCAGCAGCGGAGGGACTACCCAGTCTGATACGCAGTATTTT. The chain employs TRBV5-1 and TRBJ2-3; 7 bases are a match to TRBD2. The germline V gene has CDR1 SGHRS and CDR2 YFSETQ. V shed 4 bases, J shed 6 bases, and the junction held 11 bases outside the gene matches. The CDR3 extends over 15 amino acids. The complete variable domain, with remaining parts taken from reference TRBV5-1 and TRBJ2-3, reads KAGVTQTPRYLIKTRGQQVTLSCSPISGHRSVSWYQQTPGQGLQFLFEYFSETQRNKGNFPGRFSGRQFSNSRSEMNVSTLELGDSALYLCASSGGTTQSDTQYFGPGTRLTVL.

The chain uses TRBV2 and TRBJ2-1; 9 bases agree with TRBD1. CDR3 size: 16 residues. V lost 8 bases and J lost 2; bases outside the gene matches: 10. Germline CDR1 reads SNHLY; CDR2 reads FYNNEI. The CDR3 loop reads CASHRGPQRPYNEQFF. The CDR3 DNA reads as TGTGCCAGCCACAGGGGGCCCCAACGGCCCTACAATGAGCAGTTCTTC. The complete variable domain, with remaining parts taken from reference TRBV2 and TRBJ2-1, reads EPEVTQTPSHQVTQMGQEVILRCVPISNHLYFYWYRQILGQKVEFLVSFYNNEISEKSEIFDDQFSVERPDGSNFTLKIRSTKLEDSAMYFCASHRGPQRPYNEQFFGPGTRLTVL.

This clone came up once. This chain connects TRBV5-6 to TRBJ2-3; 11 bases map to TRBD2. There are 16 residues in the CDR3. Trimming cost V 3 bases and J 2 bases; bases outside gene matches: 5. The V gene's germline CDR1 is SGHDT and CDR2 YYEEEE. CDR3: CASSYRLAGFTDTQYF. The CDR3 nucleotides read TGTGCCAGCAGCTATAGACTAGCGGGGTTCACAGATACGCAGTATTTT.

The chain recombines TRBV19 with TRBJ1-1; 9 bases match TRBD1. V lost 6 bases to trimming and J lost 1 base; unmatched junction nucleotides: 3. Germline CDR1 LNHDA, CDR2 SQIVND (reference sequence). The CDR3 sequence is 14 residues long. CDR3 protein: CASRRTGANTEAFF. As DNA, the CDR3 is TGTGCCAGTAGGCGGACAGGGGCGAACACTGAAGCTTTCTTT. The full variable domain, rest sourced from reference TRBV19 and TRBJ1-1, is DGGITQSPKYLFRKEGQNVTLSCEQNLNHDAMYWYRQDPGQGLRLIYYSQIVNDFQKGDIAEGYSVSREKKESFPLTVTSAQKNPTAFYLCASRRTGANTEAFFGQGTRLTVV.

The genes are TRBV18 and TRBJ1-5; 7 nucleotides agree with TRBD1. The CDR3 extends over 15 amino acids. Per germline, CDR1 KGHSH and CDR2 LQKENI. The V segment lost 3 bases and the J segment 4 bases; nucleotides outside the gene matches: 6. CDR3: CASSPGTERNQPQHF. The CDR3, as DNA: TGTGCCAGCTCACCCGGGACAGAGAGAAATCAGCCCCAGCATTTT. Combining the CDR3 with reference TRBV18 and TRBJ1-5 gives the whole variable domain NAGVMQNPRHLVRRRGQEARLRCSPMKGHSHVYWYRQLPEEGLKFMVYLQKENIIDESGMPKERFSAEFPKEGPSILRIQQVVRGDSAAYFCASSPGTERNQPQHFGDGTRLSIL.

This clone was detected once. The J gene is TRBJ2-3, the V gene TRBV5-4; TRBD2 aligns across 12 bases. The CDR3 totals 17 residues. CDR1 is SGHNT, CDR2 YYREEE, per germline (reference sequence). V was pared by 3 bases and J by 4 bases, with 9 bases of the junction left unmatched. This CDR3 is CASSSSALAGGSDTQYF. The CDR3 DNA reads TGTGCCAGCAGCTCATCGGCACTAGCGGGGGGTTCAGATACGCAGTATTTT.

The chain combines TRBV30 with TRBJ2-1, with a possible D match to TRBD1 (5 bases). Looked up from germline, CDR1 is GTSNPN and CDR2 is SVGIG (reference sequence). V dropped 3 bases and J dropped 9 bases, with 15 bases sitting between them. The CDR3 is made up of 13 amino acids. CDR3 sequence: CAWRGLQGTEQFF. DNA of the CDR3: TGTGCCTGGAGGGGGCTGCAGGGAACTGAGCAGTTCTTC.

This clone occurred a few times. The chain employs TRBV19 and TRBJ1-2; 9 bases are a match to TRBD1. The CDR3 is 14 residues long. Germline V gene lookup returns CDR1 LNHDA and CDR2 SQIVND (reference sequence). Trimming took 5 bases from V and 6 from J; bases not matched to a gene: 7. CDR3 in amino acids: CASSADRGIDGYTF. CDR3 nucleotides: TGTGCCAGTAGTGCGGACAGGGGAATTGATGGCTACACCTTC.

The rearrangement links TRBV19 to TRBJ1-5; 8 nucleotides match TRBD1. The CDR3 spans 15 residues. Losses at the gene ends were 3 bases for V and 5 bases for J; bases not matched to a gene: 6. Germline-derived CDR1 and CDR2 are LNHDA and SQIVND (reference sequence). CDR3 sequence: CASSIGTGGYQPQHF. The CDR3 DNA reads TGTGCCAGTAGTATCGGTACAGGGGGTTATCAGCCCCAGCATTTT. The variable domain in full, with the rest retrieved from reference TRBV19 and TRBJ1-5, is DGGITQSPKYLFRKEGQNVTLSCEQNLNHDAMYWYRQDPGQGLRLIYYSQIVNDFQKGDIAEGYSVSREKKESFPLTVTSAQKNPTAFYLCASSIGTGGYQPQHFGDGTRLSIL.

This clone was seen only once. The chain has TRBV5-4 and TRBJ2-1; weak D call: TRBD2 (5 bases). V was pared by 0 bases and J by 10 bases, with 8 bases between. This CDR3 has 12 amino acids. Looked up from germline, CDR1 is SGHNT and CDR2 is YYREEE (reference sequence). The CDR3 region is CASSLEREEQFF. The CDR3 region has the DNA TGTGCCAGCAGCTTGGAGAGGGAAGAGCAGTTCTTC. The entire variable domain, with the rest obtained from reference TRBV5-4 and TRBJ2-1, is as follows: ETGVTQSPTHLIKTRGQQVTLRCSSQSGHNTVSWYQQALGQGPQFIFQYYREEENGRGNFPPRFSGLQFPNYSSELNVNALELDDSALYLCASSLEREEQFFGPGTRLTVL.